This T cell receptor beta chain came from a study of blood T cell repertoires in COVID-19. For the study at large: COVID-19 samples collected from the United States, Italy and Spain covered acute and convalescent phases. PBMCs, B-cell-depleted T cells, or T cells were the source of the cDNA or gDNA that made up the material.

In the study's own analysis: Scientists estimated how many nucleated cells there were by amplifying reference gene primers. Here immunoSEQ multiplex PCR was the method, and the copy in TCRdb shows in-frame clones only, minus some. Clone size and the V and J calls come from that table; the DNA yielded D and trimming. Of about 290,000 clones in the sample, around 81% were seen once. Germline lookup yields CDR1 LNHDA and CDR2 SQIVND (reference sequence). The CDR3 runs to 14 residues. V was shortened by 9 bases and J by 4 bases, with 15 bases between the two germline ends. The TCR comes from a woman between 50 and 59 years old with active or convalescent COVID-19. Sequencing input: peripheral blood. The rearrangement uses TRBV19 and TRBJ1-4; perhaps TRBD1 as D (5 bases). The CDR3 coding sequence is TGTGCCAGCAACCCGGGACTTCGTAATGAAAAACTGTTTTTT. Protein sequence: CASNPGLRNEKLFF.